This T cell receptor (beta chain) was sequenced during a study of post-analysis software for immune sequencing data. Study summary: Relapsing-remitting, secondary progressive and progressive-relapsing multiple sclerosis courses were included. General study findings and limits: Five TRBV segments appeared more often in patients than in controls, and TRBV5-6, TRBV5-1 and TRBV20-1 were among these. There was significantly lower normalized Chao1 diversity in multiple sclerosis patients than in controls.

TCR beta cDNA libraries included unique molecular identifiers. Each batch of about 0.95 to 11 million T cells produced 400,000 to 650,000 cDNA molecules. TCRdb recomputed calls from the PCR reads with MiXCR, one row per CDR3 protein. The sample holds 430,000 or so distinct CDR3 sequences; 39% are singletons and the top ten take approximately 7.1%. Comments on this clonotype: The target antigen is unknown.

This CDR3 has 14 amino acids. Trimming stripped 6 bases from V and 8 bases from J, with 17 bases between. Per the germline V gene, CDR1 is MNHEY and CDR2 is SVGAGI. The source of this sequence is a girl aged 2 to 9 with multiple sclerosis. The sample was blood. The chain recombines TRBV6-5 with TRBJ2-1, with TRBD2 as a possible D gene (5 bases). CDR3 DNA: TGTGCCAGCAGCTTGCAGGACTTCGGGGATGAGCAGTTCTTC. Translating it yields CASSLQDFGDEQFF.